This TCR beta chain emerged from a study of T cells after yellow fever vaccination. Turning to the study itself: Fractions low in cell number were prepared with SMART-Seq v4 Ultra Low Input. Study-level results: A small share of clonotypes appeared in both CD4 and CD8 compartments.

Unmatched junction bases numbered 13, after V lost 0 bases and J lost 2 bases. This CDR3 comprises 19 residues. The germline V gene encodes CDR1 MGHRA and CDR2 YSYEKL. Template switching by 5'RACE produced TCR cDNA, adding a universal primer site and UMIs. TCRdb itself ran the 5' RACE reads through MiXCR, one entry per CDR3 protein. There are around 310,000 distinct CDR3 sequences in the sample; about 9.5% occur only once, and more than 15% lies in the top ten. This clonotype has a handful of counts. The antigen remains unidentified. The receptor was derived from a man aged 18 to 30 who received the YFV17D yellow fever vaccine. The sequencing used PBMCs, collected on the day of the first yellow fever vaccination. The chain has TRBV4-1 and TRBJ2-5; 9 bases align to TRBD2. As DNA, the CDR3 is TGCGCCAGCAGCCAAGATACTAGCGGGCGGGTGGGTCGACAAGAGACCCAGTACTTC. This translates into CASSQDTSGRVGRQETQYF.